This TCR beta chain was recorded in a study of OX40 agonist ivuxolimab in advanced cancers. The wider study: Two cutaneous melanoma patients and one hepatocellular carcinoma patient, three in all, had partial responses. Whole-study findings and limits: Average numbers of expanded clones were greater in CD8+ T cells than in CD4+.

The junction had 8 bases not matched to a gene; V was cut back by 2 bases and J by 7 bases. This CDR3 has 14 residues. Germline lookup yields CDR1 GTSNPN and CDR2 SVGIG (reference sequence). Patients had blood sampled at baseline and again on cycle 4 day 1 and cycle 7 day 1. Note on this clone: Antigen: not known.

Libraries were prepared by immunoSEQ multiplex PCR; TCRdb keeps only in-frame clonotypes and omits some of them. The sample includes approximately 23,000 clones, around nine tenths of them seen just once. This TCR was recovered from an adult with an advanced solid tumor such as melanoma, head and neck, liver or kidney cancer. V is TRBV30 and J is TRBJ2-7; 10 nucleotides agree with TRBD1. Sample: CD4+ or CD8+ T cells sorted from blood, taken in a trial of the OX40 agonist ivuxolimab. CDR3 amino acids: CAWSNDRDRGEQYF. The CDR3 bases are TGTGCCTGGAGTAATGACCGGGACAGGGGAGAGCAGTACTTC. Based on the CDR3 plus reference TRBV30 and TRBJ2-7, the full variable domain is SQTIHQWPATLVQPVGSPLSLECTVEGTSNPNLYWYRQAAGRGLQLLFYSVGIGQISSEVPQNLSASRPQDRQFILSSKKLLLSDSGFYLCAWSNDRDRGEQYFGPGTRLTVT.